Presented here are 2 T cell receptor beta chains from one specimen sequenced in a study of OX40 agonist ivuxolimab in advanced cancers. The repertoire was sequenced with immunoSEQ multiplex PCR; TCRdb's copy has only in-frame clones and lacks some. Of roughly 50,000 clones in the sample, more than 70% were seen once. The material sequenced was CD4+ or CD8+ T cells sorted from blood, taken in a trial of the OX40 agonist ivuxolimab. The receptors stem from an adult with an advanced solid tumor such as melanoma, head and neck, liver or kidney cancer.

The CDR3 loop reads CASEGFTGPQHF. The CDR3 DNA reads as TGTGCCAGCGAGGGGTTCACGGGGCCCCAGCATTTT. The chain uses TRBV2 and TRBJ1-5, with a weak D call TRBD1 (5 bases). CDR1 SNHLY and CDR2 FYNNEI come from the germline V gene. The CDR3 loop spans 12 amino acids. V lost 8 bases and J 9 bases, leaving 14 bases between the germline ends.

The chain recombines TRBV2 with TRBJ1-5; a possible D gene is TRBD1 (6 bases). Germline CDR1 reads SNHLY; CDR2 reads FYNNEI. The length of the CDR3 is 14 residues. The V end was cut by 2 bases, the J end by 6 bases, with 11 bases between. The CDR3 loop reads CASSEHRAGQPQHF. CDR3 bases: TGTGCCAGCAGTGAACACAGGGCGGGTCAGCCCCAGCATTTT. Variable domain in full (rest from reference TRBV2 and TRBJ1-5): EPEVTQTPSHQVTQMGQEVILRCVPISNHLYFYWYRQILGQKVEFLVSFYNNEISEKSEIFDDQFSVERPDGSNFTLKIRSTKLEDSAMYFCASSEHRAGQPQHFGDGTRLSIL.